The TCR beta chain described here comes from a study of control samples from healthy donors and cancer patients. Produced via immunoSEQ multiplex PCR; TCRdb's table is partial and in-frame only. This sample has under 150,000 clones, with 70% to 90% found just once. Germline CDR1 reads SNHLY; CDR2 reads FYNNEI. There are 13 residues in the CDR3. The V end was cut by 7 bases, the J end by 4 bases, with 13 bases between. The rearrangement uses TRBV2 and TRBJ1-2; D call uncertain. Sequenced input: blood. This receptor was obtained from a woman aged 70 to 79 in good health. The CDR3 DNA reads TGTGCCAGCAATAAACTGGGAAGCTATGGCTACACCTTC. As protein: CASNKLGSYGYTF.